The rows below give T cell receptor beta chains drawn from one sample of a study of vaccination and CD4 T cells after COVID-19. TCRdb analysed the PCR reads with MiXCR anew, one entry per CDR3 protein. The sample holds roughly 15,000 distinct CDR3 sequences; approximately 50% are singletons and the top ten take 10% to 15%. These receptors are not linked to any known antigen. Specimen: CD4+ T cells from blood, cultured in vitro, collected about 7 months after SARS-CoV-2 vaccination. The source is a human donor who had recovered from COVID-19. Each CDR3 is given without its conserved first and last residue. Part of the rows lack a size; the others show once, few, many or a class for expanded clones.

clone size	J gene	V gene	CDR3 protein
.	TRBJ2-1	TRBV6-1	AIQGAQWAGGLDEQF
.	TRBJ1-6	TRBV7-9	ARSWSGTVSPLH
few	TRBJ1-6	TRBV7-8	ASSLSGTGDSPLH
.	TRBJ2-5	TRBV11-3	ASSLTIAGGQETQY
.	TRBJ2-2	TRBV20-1	SARAPGLAGGPNTGELF
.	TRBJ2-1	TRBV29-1	SGGAGWGMTYNEQF
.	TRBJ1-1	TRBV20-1	SASSRSEAF
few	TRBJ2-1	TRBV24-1	ATGTVGQSSYNEQF
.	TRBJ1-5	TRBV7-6	ASSLDGNQPQH
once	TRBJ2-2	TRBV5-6	ASSIQTALNTGELF
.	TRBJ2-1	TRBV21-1	ASGASISYNEQF
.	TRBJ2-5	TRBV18	ASSSGWSQETQY
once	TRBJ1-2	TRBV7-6	ASSLGDYGYT